These 20 T cell receptor beta chains were all obtained from the same sample, sequenced in a study of blood T cell repertoires in COVID-19. The assay was immunoSEQ multiplex PCR, and TCRdb's table has in-frame clones only and misses some. The sample lists 130,000 to 150,000 clones; around nine tenths were seen once. Sample: peripheral blood. These receptor sequences come from a middle-aged woman with acute or convalescent COVID-19.

This chain joins TRBV6-2 or TRBV6-3 and TRBJ1-2; D might be TRBD1 (6 bases). The CDR3 contains 15 residues. V lost 6 bases and J lost 4, with 18 bases in between. Germline-derived CDR1 and CDR2 are MNHEY and SVGEGT. DNA of the CDR3: TGTGCCAGCAGCAACTCACAGGGTTTCATCTATGGCTACACCTTC. It encodes CASSNSQGFIYGYTF.

The chain employs TRBV2 and TRBJ1-1, with a tentative D call TRBD1 (5 bases). Deletions cut 5 bases from V and 0 bases from J, with 10 bases between. Germline V lookup: CDR1 SNHLY, CDR2 FYNNEI. The CDR3 spans 14 residues. The CDR3 bases are TGTGCCAGCAGTCGTTGGGGCATGAACACTGAAGCTTTCTTT. The encoded protein is CASSRWGMNTEAFF.

The CDR3 is CASSVTGDYGYTF. The CDR3 DNA reads as TGTGCCAGCAGCGTCACAGGTGACTATGGCTACACCTTC. The chain employs TRBV9 and TRBJ1-2, with a weak D call TRBD1 (5 bases). V shed 2 bases and J shed 3 bases, with 8 bases lying between them. The CDR3 is 13 amino acids. The germline CDR1 and CDR2 sequences are SGDLS and YYNGEE.

CDR3 nucleotides: TGTGCCAGCAGTTCGAACAGTGCAACTAATGAAAAACTGTTTTTT. Its protein product is CASSSNSATNEKLFF. The chain combines TRBV27 with TRBJ1-4; the D is unclear. The CDR3 has 15 amino acids. V gave up 4 bases and J gave up 0 bases, with 9 bases separating them. Germline CDR1 and CDR2: MNHEY and SMNVEV (reference sequence). The full variable domain, with the rest looked up from reference TRBV27 and TRBJ1-4, is EAQVTQNPRYLITVTGKKLTVTCSQNMNHEYMSWYRQDPGLGLRQIYYSMNVEVTDKGDVPEGYKVSRKEKRNFPLILESPSPNQTSLYFCASSSNSATNEKLFFGSGTQLSVL.

The genes are TRBV12-5 and TRBJ2-2; D is ambiguous. With 4 bases removed from V and 5 bases from J, the gap between germline ends came to 8 bases. CDR1 and CDR2 (germline): LGHNT, FRNRAP. This CDR3 has 13 residues. The CDR3 sequence is CASGSRMTGELFF. The CDR3 DNA reads as TGTGCTAGTGGTTCCAGAATGACCGGGGAGCTGTTTTTT.

About this clone: Other DNA sequences in the same sample also yield this CDR3. V is TRBV5-1 and J is TRBJ2-2, with D tentatively TRBD1 (6 bases). V was pared by 1 base and J by 0 bases, with 7 bases between. This CDR3 contains 15 residues. Germline CDR1 SGHRS, CDR2 YFSETQ. The CDR3, as DNA: TGCGCCAGCAGCTTGACAGGGACGAACACCGGGGAGCTGTTTTTT. Translation gives CASSLTGTNTGELFF.

This clone has more than one count but fewer than ten. The rearrangement uses TRBV4-2 and TRBJ1-2; the D is unclear. The CDR3 runs to 13 residues. Germline CDR1 is LGHNA and CDR2 is YNFKEQ. Trimming left V 0 bases short and J 6 bases short, with 8 bases between. CDR3 in DNA: TGTGCCAGCAGCCAAGAACCGGGGAATGGCTACACCTTC. Translated, it gives CASSQEPGNGYTF.

J is TRBJ1-4 and V is TRBV3-1 (or the pseudogene TRBV3-2), with 7 bases fitting TRBD1. The ends lost 4 bases at V and 8 bases at J; junction bases unmatched: 7. Germline lookup yields CDR1 LGHDT and CDR2 YNNKEL (reference sequence). This CDR3 has 14 residues. The CDR3 sequence is CASSPPGDSEKLFF. In DNA form, the CDR3 reads TGTGCCAGCAGCCCGCCGGGGGACAGCGAAAAACTGTTTTTT.

This clone occurred once. J is TRBJ1-1 and V is TRBV28, with TRBD1 matching over 9 bases. Looked up from germline, CDR1 is MDHEN and CDR2 is SYDVKM. This CDR3 has 16 residues. V lost 6 bases to trimming and J lost 2 bases; unmatched junction nucleotides: 10. CDR3 loop: CASRGTGTILNTEAFF. In DNA, the CDR3 is TGTGCCAGCAGGGGGACAGGGACTATCCTAAACACTGAAGCTTTCTTT.

The chain carries TRBV7-3 and TRBJ1-2; D may be TRBD1 (5 bases). Trimming left V 0 bases short and J 8 bases short, with 10 bases between. In germline, CDR1 is SGHTA, CDR2 FQGTGA. The CDR3 length is 13 residues. The CDR3 sequence is CASSLTAGLGYTF. The CDR3 DNA sequence: TGTGCCAGCAGCTTAACAGCAGGGCTCGGCTACACCTTC.

V and J are TRBV10-3 and TRBJ1-2, with 9 bases identical to TRBD1. The germline CDR1 and CDR2 sequences are ENHRY and SYGVKD. The length of the CDR3 is 13 residues. The V gene end was trimmed by 6 bases and the J gene end by 6 bases; junction bases not matched to a gene: 5. CDR3 loop: CAIRLDRGDGYTF. The CDR3 nucleotides read TGTGCCATCAGACTGGACAGGGGCGATGGCTACACCTTC.

The rearrangement joins TRBV9 to TRBJ2-5, with D possibly matching TRBD1 (6 bases). Germline CDR1 SGDLS, CDR2 YYNGEE. The CDR3 contains 16 residues. V lost 2 bases to trimming and J lost 5 bases, with 19 bases between them. In DNA, the CDR3 is TGTGCCAGCAGCGTTAACCCCGGGACAACTCCGGAGACCCAGTACTTC. Translating gives CASSVNPGTTPETQYF.

The chain carries TRBV27 and TRBJ2-7; TRBD2 is a possible D gene (6 bases). The CDR3 totals 14 residues. From germline, CDR1 is MNHEY and CDR2 SMNVEV (reference sequence). Trimming cost V 2 bases and J 0 bases, with 8 bases left between them. CDR3 in amino acids: CASSLGGSSYEQYF. The DNA for the CDR3 is TGTGCCAGCAGTTTAGGGGGGAGCTCCTACGAGCAGTACTTC.

This rearrangement joins TRBV7-9 to TRBJ2-2, with TRBD2 matching over 10 bases. The CDR3 contains 15 residues. The germline V gene has CDR1 SEHNR and CDR2 FQNEAQ (reference sequence). V gave up 3 bases and J gave up 6 bases; unmatched junction bases: 4. The CDR3 DNA reads TGTGCCAGCAGCTTTATGCTAGCGGGAGCCGGGGAGCTGTTTTTT. This codes for CASSFMLAGAGELFF.

This clone was picked up one time. The chain links TRBV28 to TRBJ1-6; TRBD1 matches at 10 bases. V trimming: 6 bases; J trimming: 1 base; junction bases outside the gene matches: 0. CDR1 MDHEN and CDR2 SYDVKM come from the germline V gene. This CDR3 comprises 15 residues. The CDR3 region has the DNA TGTGCCAGCAGGGGACAGGGGTCCTATAATTCACCCCTCCACTTT. Protein sequence: CASRGQGSYNSPLHF. Full variable domain (rest looked up from reference TRBV28 and TRBJ1-6): DVKVTQSSRYLVKRTGEKVFLECVQDMDHENMFWYRQDPGLGLRLIYFSYDVKMKEKGDIPEGYSVSREKKERFSLILESASTNQTSMYLCASRGQGSYNSPLHFGNGTRLTVT.

This clone appeared a few times. The J gene is TRBJ1-5, the V gene TRBV30; possible D gene TRBD1, 6 bases. The CDR3 is 12 amino acids. Germline assignment: CDR1 GTSNPN and CDR2 SVGIG (reference sequence). The V end was cut by 5 bases, the J end by 8 bases, with 13 bases between. CDR3 region: CAWAEGGKPQHF. The CDR3 nucleotides read TGTGCCTGGGCTGAGGGGGGGAAGCCCCAGCATTTT.

This clone showed up just once. The rearrangement joins TRBV28 to TRBJ1-6; D might be TRBD1 (6 bases). The V gene's germline CDR1 is MDHEN and CDR2 SYDVKM. Between the trimmed V and J ends, which lost 11 bases and 7 bases, there was a span of 21 bases. This CDR3 contains 15 residues. The CDR3 DNA reads TGTGCCTCCAAAGGGGGACCTGTGGTAAATTCACCCCTCCACTTT. It specifies CASKGGPVVNSPLHF.

The genes are TRBV3-1 (or the pseudogene TRBV3-2) and TRBJ2-3; 10 bases line up with TRBD2. Losses at the gene ends were 4 bases for V and 2 bases for J; bases not matched to a gene: 9. CDR3 length equals 17 residues. Per the germline V gene, CDR1 is LGHDT and CDR2 is YNNKEL (reference sequence). The CDR3 here is CASSPRGLAGDTDTQYF. CDR3 nucleotides: TGTGCCAGCAGCCCCCGAGGGCTAGCGGGAGACACAGATACGCAGTATTTT.

The chain employs TRBV18 and TRBJ1-1, with D tentatively TRBD1 (5 bases). The CDR3 sequence is 15 residues long. V dropped 3 bases and J dropped 3 bases, with 14 bases sitting between them. From germline, CDR1 is KGHSH and CDR2 LQKENI. The CDR3 nucleotides are TGTGCCAGCTCACCCCTTCTGGGGGGAGACACTGAAGCTTTCTTT. This translates into CASSPLLGGDTEAFF.

This clone was counted only a few times. The rearrangement joins TRBV4-3 to TRBJ2-7; maybe TRBD2 (5 bases). Germline-derived CDR1 and CDR2 are LGHNA and YSLEER. Trimming took off 2 bases at V and 0 bases at J, with 5 bases between the two ends. The length of the CDR3 is 13 residues. The CDR3 DNA reads TGCGCCAGCAGCCAAAGCGGCTCCTACGAGCAGTACTTC. Translating gives CASSQSGSYEQYF.